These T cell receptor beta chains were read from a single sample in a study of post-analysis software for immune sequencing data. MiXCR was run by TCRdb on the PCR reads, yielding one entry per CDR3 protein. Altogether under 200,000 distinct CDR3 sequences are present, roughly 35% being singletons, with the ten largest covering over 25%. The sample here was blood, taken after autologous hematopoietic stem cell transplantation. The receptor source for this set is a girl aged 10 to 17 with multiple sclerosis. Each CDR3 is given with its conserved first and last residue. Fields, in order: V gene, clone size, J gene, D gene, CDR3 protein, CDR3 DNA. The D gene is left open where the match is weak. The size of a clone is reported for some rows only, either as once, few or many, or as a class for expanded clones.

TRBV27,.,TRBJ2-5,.,CASSFRGGQRQETQYF,TGTGCCAGCAGTTTCAGGGGTGGTCAACGACAAGAGACCCAGTACTTC
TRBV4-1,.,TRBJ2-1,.,CASSQDPGDPGETQFF,TGCGCCAGCAGCCAAGACCCAGGGGACCCCGGGGAGACCCAGTTCTTC
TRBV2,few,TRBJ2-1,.,CASSEAGHNEQFF,TGTGCCAGCAGTGAGGCAGGTCACAATGAGCAGTTCTTC
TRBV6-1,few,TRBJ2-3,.,CASSEVGLMGEVPDTQYF,TGTGCCAGCAGTGAAGTGGGCCTAATGGGAGAGGTGCCAGATACGCAGTATTTT
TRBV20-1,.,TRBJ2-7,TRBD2,CSASPMREDHNEQYF,TGCAGTGCTAGCCCCATGCGGGAGGATCACAACGAGCAGTACTTC
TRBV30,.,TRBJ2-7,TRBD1,CACIPPGQGAVEQYF,TGTGCCTGCATCCCGCCGGGACAGGGGGCTGTGGAGCAGTACTTC
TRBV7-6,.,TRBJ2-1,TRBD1,CASSVLQGAAGNEQFF,TGTGCCAGCAGCGTACTACAGGGGGCGGCTGGGAATGAGCAGTTCTTC
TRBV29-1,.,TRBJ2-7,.,CSVRSTAGEQYF,TGCAGCGTCCGAAGTACGGCAGGGGAGCAGTACTTC
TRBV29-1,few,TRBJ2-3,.,CSVEVWAGSSEDTQYF,TGCAGCGTTGAAGTATGGGCAGGGAGTTCGGAAGATACGCAGTATTTT
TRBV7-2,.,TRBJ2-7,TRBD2,CASSSTSGNYEQYF,TGTGCCAGCAGCTCTACTAGCGGGAATTACGAGCAGTACTTC
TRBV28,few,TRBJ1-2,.,CASSLGGGPLNYGYTF,TGTGCCAGCAGTTTAGGCGGGGGTCCCCTTAACTATGGCTACACCTTC
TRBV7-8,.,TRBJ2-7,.,CASSVNRGSSYEQYF,TGTGCCAGCAGTGTGAACCGGGGTAGCTCCTACGAGCAGTACTTC
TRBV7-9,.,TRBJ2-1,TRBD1,CASSLDRGRTYNEQFF,TGTGCCAGCAGCTTAGACAGGGGGAGGACCTACAATGAGCAGTTCTTC
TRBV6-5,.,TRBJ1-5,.,CASSYSRDEGQPQHF,TGTGCCAGCAGTTACTCGAGGGACGAGGGTCAGCCCCAGCATTTT
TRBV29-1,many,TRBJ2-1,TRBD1,CSVEETGGKYNEQFF,TGCAGCGTTGAAGAGACAGGGGGCAAGTACAATGAGCAGTTCTTC
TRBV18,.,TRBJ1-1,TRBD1,CASSLLPDRAAFF,TGTGCCAGCTCACTCCTACCTGACAGGGCAGCTTTCTTT
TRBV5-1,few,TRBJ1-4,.,CASSWRGSLNEKLFF,TGCGCCAGCAGCTGGAGGGGCAGCCTTAATGAAAAACTGTTTTTT
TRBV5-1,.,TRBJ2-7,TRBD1,CASSLDARGLTSYEQYF,TGCGCCAGCAGCTTGGATGCCAGGGGGCTGACTTCCTACGAGCAGTACTTC
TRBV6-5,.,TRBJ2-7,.,CASSYSRYEYNEQYF,TGTGCCAGCAGTTACTCGAGGTATGAGTACAATGAGCAGTACTTC
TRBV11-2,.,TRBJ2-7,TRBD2,CASSSSGLAGLSYEQYF,TGTGCCAGCAGCTCCTCGGGACTAGCGGGACTCTCCTACGAGCAGTACTTC
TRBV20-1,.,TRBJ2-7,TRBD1,CSARGTGDSYEQYF,TGCAGTGCTAGGGGGACAGGTGATTCCTACGAGCAGTACTTC
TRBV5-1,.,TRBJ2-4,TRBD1,CASSLASGQKNIQYF,TGCGCCAGCAGCTTGGCCTCGGGACAGAAAAACATTCAGTACTTC
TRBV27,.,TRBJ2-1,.,CASSLGGSGNEQFF,TGTGCCAGCAGTTTAGGTGGTTCGGGGAATGAGCAGTTCTTC
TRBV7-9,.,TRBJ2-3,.,CASSLAPLASGTDTQYF,TGTGCCAGCAGCTTAGCCCCCCTAGCGAGCGGCACAGATACGCAGTATTTT
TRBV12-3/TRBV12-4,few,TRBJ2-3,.,CASSLRLSTDTQYF,TGTGCCAGCAGTTTAAGGCTTAGCACAGATACGCAGTATTTT
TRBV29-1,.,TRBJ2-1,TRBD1,CSVGTGEGETQFF,TGCAGCGTTGGGACAGGGGAGGGAGAGACCCAGTTCTTC
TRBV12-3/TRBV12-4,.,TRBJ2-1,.,CASSSPRIQGDNEQFF,TGTGCCAGCAGTTCCCCTAGGATTCAGGGAGACAATGAGCAGTTCTTC
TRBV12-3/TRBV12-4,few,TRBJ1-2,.,CASSLRDKNYGYTF,TGTGCCAGCAGTTTACGAGACAAGAACTATGGCTACACCTTC
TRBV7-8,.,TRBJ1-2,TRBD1,CASSHARQGGYGYTF,TGTGCCAGCAGCCACGCGAGACAGGGTGGCTATGGCTACACCTTC
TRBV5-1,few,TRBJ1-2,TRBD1,CASSLGQEVGYTF,TGCGCCAGCAGCCTCGGACAGGAAGTGGGCTACACCTTC
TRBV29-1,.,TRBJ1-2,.,CSVEEQQAHGYTF,TGCAGCGTTGAAGAGCAGCAGGCCCATGGCTACACCTTC
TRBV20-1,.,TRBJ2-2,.,CSAERPNTGELFF,TGCAGTGCTGAGCGGCCGAACACCGGGGAGCTGTTTTTT
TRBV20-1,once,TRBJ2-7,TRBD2,CSALALAGPSYEQYF,TGCAGTGCCCTCGCACTAGCGGGGCCCTCCTACGAGCAGTACTTC
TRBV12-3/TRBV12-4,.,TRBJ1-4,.,CASSSRAGGWFF,TGTGCCAGCAGTTCCCGGGCAGGAGGATGGTTTTTT
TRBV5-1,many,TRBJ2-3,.,CASSLVGGRLADITDTQYF,TGCGCCAGCAGCTTGGTAGGGGGACGCCTAGCGGATATTACAGATACGCAGTATTTT
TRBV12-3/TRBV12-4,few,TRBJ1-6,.,CASSPQGSGNSPLHF,TGTGCCAGCAGTCCCCAGGGTAGCGGGAATTCACCCCTCCACTTT
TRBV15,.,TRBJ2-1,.,CATSTKLETRGEQFF,TGTGCCACCAGCACCAAATTGGAGACGCGCGGTGAGCAGTTCTTC
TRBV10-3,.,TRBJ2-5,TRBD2,CAISPGLAGGEETQYF,TGTGCCATCAGCCCCGGACTAGCGGGAGGAGAAGAGACCCAGTACTTC
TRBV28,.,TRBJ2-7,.,CASSLSWSSYNEQYF,TGTGCCAGCAGTTTATCTTGGAGCTCCTACAATGAGCAGTACTTC
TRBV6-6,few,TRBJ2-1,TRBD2,CASSRRTAGVSNEQFF,TGTGCCAGCAGCCGGCGGACAGCGGGAGTGTCCAATGAGCAGTTCTTC
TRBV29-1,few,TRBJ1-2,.,CSVYTLVYGYTF,TGCAGCGTCTACACCCTCGTCTATGGCTACACCTTC
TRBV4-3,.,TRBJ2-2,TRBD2,CASSRQLADRETGELFF,TGCGCCAGCAGCCGGCAACTAGCGGACCGTGAGACCGGGGAGCTGTTTTTT
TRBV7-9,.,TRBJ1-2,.,CASSLSNSYGYTF,TGTGCCAGCAGCTTAAGTAACAGCTATGGCTACACCTTC
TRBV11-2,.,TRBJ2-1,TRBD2,CASSSGLTLYNEQFF,TGTGCCAGCAGCTCGGGACTAACCCTCTACAATGAGCAGTTCTTC
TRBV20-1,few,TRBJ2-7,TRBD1,CSAMPGQKVYERYF,TGCAGTGCTATGCCGGGACAGAAAGTCTACGAGCGGTACTTC
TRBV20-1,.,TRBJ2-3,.,CSARARSGPTDTQYF,TGCAGTGCCCGGGCAAGGTCTGGCCCCACAGATACGCAGTATTTT
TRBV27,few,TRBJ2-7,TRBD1,CASSFTGDPSYEQYF,TGTGCCAGCAGTTTCACAGGGGACCCCTCCTACGAGCAGTACTTC
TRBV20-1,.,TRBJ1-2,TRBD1,CSALQGPYGYTF,TGCAGTGCCCTACAGGGGCCCTATGGCTACACCTTC
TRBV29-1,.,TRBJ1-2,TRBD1,CSVEGDRVANYGYTF,TGCAGCGTTGAAGGGGACAGAGTTGCTAACTATGGCTACACCTTC
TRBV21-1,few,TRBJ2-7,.,CASSKGGRTHEQYF,TGTGCCAGCAGCAAAGGAGGCAGGACTCACGAGCAGTACTTC
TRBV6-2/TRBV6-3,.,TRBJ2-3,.,CASSYLEGHTDTQYF,TGTGCCAGCAGTTACTTGGAGGGCCACACAGATACGCAGTATTTT
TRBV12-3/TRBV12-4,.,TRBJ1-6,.,CASSFRGAGSYNSPLHF,TGTGCCAGCAGTTTCCGCGGGGCGGGCTCCTATAATTCACCCCTCCACTTT
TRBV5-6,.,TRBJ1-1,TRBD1,CASSRDRVGNTEAFF,TGTGCCAGCAGCCGGGACAGGGTGGGGAACACTGAAGCTTTCTTT
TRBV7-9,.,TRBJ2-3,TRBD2,CASFSGTSGRDTDTQYF,TGTGCCAGTTTCTCCGGGACTAGCGGGAGGGACACAGATACGCAGTATTTT
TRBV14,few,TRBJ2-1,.,CASSHGDSLWEQFF,TGTGCCAGCAGCCACGGGGACTCGCTATGGGAGCAGTTCTTC
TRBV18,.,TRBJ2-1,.,CASSPLLSSGSYNEQFF,TGTGCCAGCTCCCCCCTTCTGTCGAGCGGGTCCTACAATGAGCAGTTCTTC
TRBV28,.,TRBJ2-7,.,CASSLGGPTYEQYF,TGTGCCAGCAGTTTAGGGGGACCTACCTACGAGCAGTACTTC
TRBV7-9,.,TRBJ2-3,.,CASSPSGSTDTQYF,TGTGCCAGCAGCCCCAGTGGATCCACAGATACGCAGTATTTT
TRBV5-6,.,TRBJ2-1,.,CASSLEAPRTYNEQFF,TGTGCCAGCAGCTTGGAGGCCCCCCGCACCTACAATGAGCAGTTCTTC
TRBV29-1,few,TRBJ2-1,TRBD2,CSVRVAGAGEQFF,TGCAGCGTTCGGGTAGCGGGAGCGGGTGAGCAGTTCTTC